The T cell receptor (beta chain) described here comes from a study of blood T cells in healthy people across ages (dated by TCRdb to between 2014 and 2017). Context from the whole study: Template switching captured roughly one uniquely barcoded TCR beta cDNA molecule per two T cells in model experiments. To track age-related changes in TCR beta repertoire diversity, the study relied on deep sequencing normalized with unique cDNA molecular identifiers. The donors were divided into four age groups: young (average approximately 17 years), middle-aged (roughly 42), aged (about 60) and long-lived (roughly 86). To avoid experimental bias, donors of different ages were spread randomly across the sequencing lanes. For two donors (one aged 18 to 29 and one aged 80 or older), the study analyzed two additional independent replicas of 1 million unique cDNA reads from the same blood draw.

What the work shows at the level of the full study, not this receptor alone: As age increased, observed TCR beta diversity per million T cells dropped in a roughly linear way, and a significant reduction was already evident by age approximately 40. The long-lived group showed more naive CD4+ T cells, fewer expanded clones and increased TCR diversity than the aged group, suggesting age selection. Because profiling used bulk unsorted PBMCs, naive and antigen-experienced compartments could not be compared conclusively. The percentage of naive T cells measured by flow cytometry correlated strongly with observed TCR beta diversity. Estimates of total diversity from one million sequenced T cells were regarded as lower bounds and underestimates. Because the CMV infection status of the donors was unknown, age-related changes in expanded clonotypes may potentially have been confounded.

Donors were approximately 42 systemically healthy Caucasian individuals from Russia aged roughly 6 to 100 years. Approximately 10 milliliters of peripheral blood were collected from each donor into EDTA-treated Vacutainer tubes. Ficoll-Paque density-gradient centrifugation was used to isolate PBMCs, with at least 6 million obtained per sample. Total RNA was extracted from PBMCs with Trizol reagent, with at least 5 micrograms obtained per sample. Naive CD45RAhigh/CD27high T cell percentages were measured by flow cytometry on a PBMC aliquot from every donor. From the cysteine through the phenylalanine, the CDR3 covers 15 amino acids. The DNA shown is the 45-base CDR3, in frame from base 1. This clonotype has a handful of counts. Its antigen remains undetermined. There are no base qualities to consult, and no much larger clone falls within one base. Library generation was performed with 5' RACE. The sequencer listed for this sample is Illumina HiSeq 2500. A second roughly 6 to 12 cycle PCR used a sample-barcoded 5' primer and a J-beta primer mix. A unique molecular identifier was introduced onto each TCR beta cDNA molecule by a template-switch 5' adaptor carrying 12 random nucleotides. Each sample yielded at least 2.5 million CDR3-containing paired-end reads. First-strand cDNA was synthesized from all RNA with the Mint cDNA synthesis kit, primed by a TRBC-specific oligonucleotide. All cDNA was treated with uracil-DNA glycosylase and then went through a first 18-cycle PCR with the universal primers M1SS and BC2_uni_R. Concerning the study's data processing: For normalization, 1 million high-quality reads were randomly selected from each sample, with every read carrying a distinct molecular identifier. Reads with shared molecular identifiers were discarded instead of being binned into consensus sequences. MiTCR, with a Q25 quality threshold and the strictest error-elimination algorithm, was used for CDR3 identification, clonotype clustering and error correction. A nonparametric unseen species model with Euler transformation was used to estimate lower-bound total TCR beta diversity. Clones were called with MiXCR by TCRdb after fastp trimmed the public reads at Q25, and only in-frame beta chains were retained. Duplicate CDR3 protein sequences are folded into a single record with the most common DNA and genes. These V and J calls are TCRdb output, not the study's own analysis. The sample has a few hundred thousand distinct CDR3 sequences on record, 27% of them singletons. The ten largest clonotypes hold 15% to 20% of the sample.

The sequence was collected from a woman in her 70s in good health. The chain is made from TRBV12-3 or TRBV12-4 and TRBJ2-5; no D gene can be assigned with confidence. The assigned J gene may be wrong: the sequence end matches TRBJ2-1 better. The sequenced sample consisted of blood. The CDR3 has the sequence CASSLTLTAYNEQFF. The DNA sequence is given as TGTGCCAGCAGTTTAACCCTGACTGCCTACAATGAGCAGTTCTTC.